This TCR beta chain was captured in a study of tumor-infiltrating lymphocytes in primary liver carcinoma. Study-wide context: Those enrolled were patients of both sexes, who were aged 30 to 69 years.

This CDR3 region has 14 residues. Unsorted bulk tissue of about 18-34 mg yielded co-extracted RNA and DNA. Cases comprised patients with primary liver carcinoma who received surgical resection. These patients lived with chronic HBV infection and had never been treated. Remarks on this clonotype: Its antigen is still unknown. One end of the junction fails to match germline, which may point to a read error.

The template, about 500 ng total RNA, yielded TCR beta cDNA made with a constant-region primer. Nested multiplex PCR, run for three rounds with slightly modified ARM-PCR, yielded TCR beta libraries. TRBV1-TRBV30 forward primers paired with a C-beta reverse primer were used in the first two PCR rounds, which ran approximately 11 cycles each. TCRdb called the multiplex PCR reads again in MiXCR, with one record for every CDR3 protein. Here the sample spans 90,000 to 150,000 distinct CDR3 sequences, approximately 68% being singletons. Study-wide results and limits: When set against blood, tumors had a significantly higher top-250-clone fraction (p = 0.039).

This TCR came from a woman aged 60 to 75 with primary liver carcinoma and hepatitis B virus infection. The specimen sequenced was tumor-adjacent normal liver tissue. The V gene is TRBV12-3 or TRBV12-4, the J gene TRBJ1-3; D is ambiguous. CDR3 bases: TGTGCCAGCGGTTTAGTCCGCTCTGGAAACACCTTATATTTT. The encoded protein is CASGLVRSGNTLYF.